A single sample gave rise to the 26 T cell receptor beta chains below, sequenced in a study of blood T cells in healthy people across ages. A second roughly 6 to 12 cycle PCR used barcoded and J-beta primers. TCRdb processed the 5' RACE reads anew with MiXCR; each CDR3 protein has one entry. The data contain hundreds of thousands of distinct CDR3 sequences, about 55% of them singletons. Sequencing used blood. All receptors derive from a man at least 80 years old in good health.

This clonotype was picked up a small number of times. The chain combines TRBV18 with TRBJ2-7; D may be TRBD2 (6 bases). The CDR3 covers 14 residues. Germline V gene sequence: CDR1 KGHSH, CDR2 LQKENI. V was pared by 8 bases and J by 0 bases, with 14 bases between. This CDR3 is CASSHRDSSYEQYF. CDR3 DNA: TGTGCCAGCAGCCACCGGGACTCCTCCTACGAGCAGTACTTC.

This sequence joins TRBV15 and TRBJ2-5; 8 bases map to TRBD1. J was trimmed by 4 bases and V by 1 base; bases with no gene match: 5. This CDR3 comprises 15 residues. Per germline, CDR1 LNHNV and CDR2 YYDKDF (reference sequence). The CDR3 protein is CATSRAIDRGETQYF. CDR3 nucleotides: TGTGCCACCAGCAGAGCGATTGACAGGGGAGAGACCCAGTACTTC.

This clonotype came up a few times. The CDR3 here is CASSVGPLSYNEQFF. DNA for the CDR3: TGTGCCAGCAGCGTAGGGCCCCTCTCCTACAATGAGCAGTTCTTC. The V call is TRBV9, the J call TRBJ2-1; no clear D gene. V was clipped by 0 bases and J by 0 bases, with 7 bases between them. CDR3 length: 15 residues. In germline, CDR1 is SGDLS, CDR2 YYNGEE.

Concerning this clonotype: The junction departs from the called germline gene at one end, perhaps through a read error. The V call is TRBV27, the J call TRBJ2-7; 11 bases agree with TRBD2. The CDR3 has 18 amino acids. Germline V gene sequence: CDR1 MNHEY, CDR2 SMNVEV (reference sequence). CDR3 sequence reads: CSSSHLAGGTYGGYEQYF. CDR3 DNA sequence: TGTTCCAGCAGTCACCTAGCGGGAGGCACGTACGGTGGCTACGAGCAGTACTTC.

The chain employs TRBV5-5 and TRBJ1-2, with 8 bases that match TRBD1. The junction had 7 bases not matched to a gene; V was cut back by 3 bases and J by 3 bases. The CDR3 is 15 residues long. Germline loops: CDR1 SGHKS, CDR2 YYEKEE (reference sequence). CDR3 in amino acids: CASSWDRLRDYGYTF. In DNA, the CDR3 is TGTGCCAGCAGCTGGGACAGGTTAAGGGACTATGGCTACACCTTC.

This clonotype was observed a few times. The genes are TRBV20-1 and TRBJ2-7, with 9 nucleotides matching TRBD2. Trimming cost V 6 bases and J 1 base; bases outside gene matches: 13. This CDR3 comprises 16 residues. CDR1 is DFQATT, CDR2 SNEGSKA, per germline (reference sequence). The CDR3 DNA is TGCAGTGCGGCGGGGGGGGCATCGGGGGCTTCCTACGAGCAGTACTTC. Translated: CSAAGGASGASYEQYF.

This clonotype was counted a few times. The chain carries TRBV6-2 or TRBV6-3 and TRBJ2-5, with 7 bases lining up with TRBD2. Germline V gene data show CDR1 as MNHEY and CDR2 as SVGEGT. Trimming removed 8 bases from V and 3 bases from J; junction bases left unmatched: 3. CDR3 length equals 12 residues. The CDR3 spells CASFRGEETQYF. The CDR3 coding sequence is TGTGCCAGCTTCCGGGGGGAAGAGACCCAGTACTTC.

This clonotype turned up a few times. The CDR3 coding sequence is TGTGCCAGCAGTTACCGAGCTGGAGATAGATACGCGTATTTT. Its translation: CASSYRAGDRYAYF. The rearrangement links TRBV12-3 or TRBV12-4 to TRBJ2-3, with no clear D. The V end was cut by 4 bases, the J end by 14 bases, with 22 bases between. CDR3 length: 14 residues.

The rearrangement links TRBV2 to TRBJ2-4; TRBD1 agrees at 7 bases. The tail of the sequence fits TRBJ2-7 better, so the J call may be wrong. The CDR3 consists of 13 residues. CDR1 and CDR2 from the germline V gene are SNHLY and FYNNEI. The CDR3 protein is CASSTGRGNEQYF. The CDR3 DNA reads TGTGCCAGCAGTACGGGCAGGGGGAACGAGCAGTACTTC.

This clonotype was found a few times. The rearrangement uses TRBV5-5 and TRBJ2-1, with D perhaps matching TRBD1 or TRBD2 (6 bases each). The CDR3 loop spans 14 amino acids. The V and J ends lost 6 bases and 0 bases respectively, with 10 bases between them. Germline assignment: CDR1 SGHKS and CDR2 YYEKEE (reference sequence). CDR3 sequence: CASTGGSSYNEQFF. Here the CDR3 DNA reads TGTGCCAGCACCGGGGGCAGCTCCTACAATGAGCAGTTCTTC.

This sequence joins TRBV3-1 and TRBJ2-1; unclear D gene. Per germline, CDR1 LGHDT and CDR2 YNNKEL (reference sequence). V lost 4 bases to trimming and J lost 5 bases, with 6 bases between them. This CDR3 has 12 residues. CDR3 sequence reads: CASSRSNNEQFF. DNA of the CDR3: TGTGCCAGCAGCCGGAGTAACAATGAGCAGTTCTTC.

The J gene is TRBJ2-1, the V gene TRBV7-6, with 15 bases lining up with TRBD2. The better agreement between TRBJ2-7 and the DNA end casts doubt on the J call. The CDR3 is 16 residues long. Per germline, CDR1 SGHVS and CDR2 FNYEAQ. CDR3 residues: CASSRGGTSGRYEQYF. The CDR3 DNA sequence: TGTGCCAGCAGCAGGGGGGGGACTAGCGGGAGGTACGAGCAGTACTTC.

This clonotype was seen many times. The rearrangement links TRBV6-2 or TRBV6-3 to TRBJ2-6; unclear D gene. The germline V gene encodes CDR1 MNHEY and CDR2 SVGEGT. The CDR3 runs 17 residues. Between the trimmed V and J ends, which lost 2 bases and 0 bases, there was a span of 11 bases. The CDR3, as DNA: TGTGCCAGCAGTTACCCCTTCGCCTTCTCTGGGGCCAACGTCCTGACTTTC. It is translated as CASSYPFAFSGANVLTF.

Only one count was recorded for this clonotype. The V call is TRBV29-1, the J call TRBJ1-1; 9 bases map to TRBD1. Germline V CDR1 and CDR2: SQVTM, ANQGSEA. This CDR3 comprises 14 residues. The trim removed 6 bases at V and 7 bases at J, leaving 12 bases unmatched. The CDR3: CSVEKGQGWVEAFF. The CDR3 bases are TGCAGCGTCGAAAAGGGACAGGGATGGGTTGAAGCTTTCTTT.

This clonotype was found a few times. The chain has TRBV7-2 and TRBJ2-3, with 7 nucleotides matching TRBD1. The germline CDR1 and CDR2 sequences are SGHTA and FQGNSA. Trimming at V came to 5 bases and at J to 5 bases, leaving 16 bases not matched to a gene. CDR3 length equals 17 residues. CDR3 residues: CASSLVISTGARDTQYF. The CDR3 DNA reads TGTGCCAGCAGCCTGGTAATCTCTACAGGGGCGAGAGATACGCAGTATTTT.

The chain joins TRBV29-1 to TRBJ2-3, with 7 positions matching TRBD2. Losses at the gene ends were 5 bases for V and 14 bases for J; bases not matched to a gene: 13. The CDR3 is 12 amino acids. CDR1 and CDR2 from the germline V gene are SQVTM and ANQGSEA. The CDR3 protein is CSVIGGGRYAYF. The CDR3 nucleotides read TGCAGCGTTATTGGGGGAGGGAGATACGCGTATTTT.

V and J are TRBV20-1 and TRBJ2-1, with D tentatively TRBD1 (5 bases). Trimming took 6 bases from V and 6 from J, leaving 6 bases between them. The CDR3 length is 10 residues. Germline CDR1 is DFQATT and CDR2 is SNEGSKA (reference sequence). CDR3 sequence (DNA): TGCAGTGCCCAGGGCAATGAGCAGTTCTTC. Translated, it gives CSAQGNEQFF.

The J gene is TRBJ2-5, the V gene TRBV4-2, with a possible D match to TRBD1 (5 bases). Deletions cut 0 bases from V and 5 bases from J, with 22 bases between. The CDR3 extends over 18 amino acids. Germline CDR1 and CDR2: LGHNA and YNFKEQ. The CDR3 DNA reads TGTGCCAGCAGCCAAGATCGGGTACCAGGGCTGCGTCCGGAGACCCAGTACTTC. It yields the protein CASSQDRVPGLRPETQYF.

The chain carries TRBV28 and TRBJ2-4, with D perhaps TRBD1 (6 bases). With the DNA end fitting TRBJ2-7 better, the J assignment may be wrong. Germline CDR1 is MDHEN and CDR2 is SYDVKM. The CDR3 sequence is 12 residues long. Written as DNA, the CDR3 is TGTGCCAGCAGTACCAGGGGAGTCGAGCAGTACTTC. Amino acid sequence: CASSTRGVEQYF.

The V and J genes are TRBV25-1 and TRBJ2-1, with a possible D match to TRBD1 (6 bases). CDR1 is MGHDK and CDR2 is SYGVNS in the germline V gene. The CDR3 spans 15 residues. Trimming took off 5 bases at V and 2 bases at J, with 13 bases between the two ends. CDR3 DNA: TGTGCCAGCAGTCCCCCCGGGACAACCTACAATGAGCAGTTCTTC. It encodes CASSPPGTTYNEQFF.

The gene calls are TRBV7-2 and TRBJ2-1, with a tentative D call TRBD1 (5 bases). V shed 5 bases and J shed 2 bases, with 16 bases lying between them. The length of the CDR3 is 16 residues. In germline, CDR1 is SGHTA, CDR2 FQGNSA. CDR3 region: CASSPALGVPYNEQFF. CDR3 nucleotide sequence: TGTGCCAGCAGCCCTGCTTTAGGGGTCCCCTACAATGAGCAGTTCTTC. Drawing the rest from reference TRBV7-2 and TRBJ2-1, the complete variable domain is GAGVSQSPSNKVTEKGKDVELRCDPISGHTALYWYRQSLGQGLEFLIYFQGNSAPDKSGLPSDRFSAERTGGSVSTLTIQRTQQEDSAVYLCASSPALGVPYNEQFFGPGTRLTVL.

The chain joins TRBV29-1 to TRBJ2-1; D is undetermined. This CDR3 has 14 amino acids. V lost 3 bases and J lost 0, with 9 bases in between. CDR1 and CDR2 (germline): SQVTM, ANQGSEA. The DNA of the CDR3 is TGCAGCGTTGACGTGGTTAGCTCCTACAATGAGCAGTTCTTC. Translation: CSVDVVSSYNEQFF.

The chain joins TRBV20-1 to TRBJ2-1; 9 positions agree with TRBD1. The J segment lost 4 bases and the V segment lost 5 bases, leaving 6 bases of the junction unmatched. CDR1 DFQATT and CDR2 SNEGSKA come from the germline V gene (reference sequence). The length of the CDR3 is 14 residues. CDR3 DNA sequence: TGCAGTGCTTCTCCGACAGGGGGATACAATGAGCAGTTCTTC. It is translated as CSASPTGGYNEQFF.

The rearrangement links TRBV4-2 to TRBJ2-6; TRBD2 aligns across 15 bases. CDR3 length: 19 amino acids. The germline V gene has CDR1 LGHNA and CDR2 YNFKEQ. Trimming took 3 bases from V and 0 from J; bases not matched to a gene: 3. CDR3 coding DNA: TGTGCCAGCAGCCAGGGACTAGCGGGAGGCCCCTCTGGGGCCAACGTCCTGACTTTC. Protein product: CASSQGLAGGPSGANVLTF.

The CDR3 sequence: CASSQGDSGELFF. The CDR3 coding sequence is TGTGCCAGCAGCCAAGGTGATTCCGGGGAGCTGTTTTTT. The chain joins TRBV3-1 to TRBJ2-2; unclear D gene. The germline V gene encodes CDR1 LGHDT and CDR2 YNNKEL (reference sequence). With 1 base removed from V and 6 bases from J, the gap between germline ends came to 6 bases. This CDR3 comprises 13 residues.

This chain joins TRBV9 and TRBJ1-1; D perhaps matches TRBD1 (5 bases). CDR1 is SGDLS and CDR2 is YYNGEE in the germline V gene. The CDR3 sequence is 14 residues long. The germline V and J ends were trimmed by 0 bases and 3 bases, with 9 bases remaining between them. The CDR3 sequence is CASSVEGRDTEAFF. The DNA for the CDR3 is TGTGCCAGCAGCGTAGAGGGCAGGGACACTGAAGCTTTCTTT.